Listed here are 29 T cell receptor beta chains from one sample, sequenced in a study of blood T cells in healthy people across ages. The authors ran a second PCR of about 6 to 11 cycles using a sample-barcoded 5' primer and a J-beta primer mix. Each CDR3 protein gets one entry after TCRdb re-called the 5' RACE reads with MiXCR. The sample contains 750,000 to 850,000 distinct CDR3 sequences, 25% of which appear only once. These same records also appear under a second study, on T cells of mothers and their children.

The specimen was blood. These receptors were taken from a boy between 10 and 17 years old in good health.

This chain uses TRBV6-6 with TRBJ2-3; D gene uncertain. With 6 bases removed from V and 4 bases from J, the gap between germline ends came to 14 bases. The CDR3 covers 14 residues. The germline V gene encodes CDR1 MNHNY and CDR2 SVGAGI (reference sequence). The DNA for the CDR3 is TGTGCCAGCAGGCCCAGGAGTTGGTCAGATACGCAGTATTTT. Amino acids: CASRPRSWSDTQYF.

V usage is TRBV7-9 and J usage is TRBJ1-1, with 8 bases matching TRBD1. Germline CDR1 reads SEHNR; CDR2 reads FQNEAQ (reference sequence). After removal of 7 bases from V and 4 bases from J, the junction contained 17 bases not matched to a gene. CDR3 length: 17 residues. In DNA, the CDR3 is TGTGCCAGCACCACCGCAGGGGGCGCACAAGTGGGCACTGAAGCTTTCTTT. Its protein product is CASTTAGGAQVGTEAFF. Together with reference TRBV7-9 and TRBJ1-1, the CDR3 gives the full variable domain: DTGVSQNPRHKITKRGQNVTFRCDPISEHNRLYWYRQTLGQGPEFLTYFQNEAQLEKSRLLSDRFSAERPKGSFSTLEIQRTEQGDSAMYLCASTTAGGAQVGTEAFFGQGTRLTVV.

This clonotype has just a few counts. The chain joins TRBV15 to TRBJ1-1, with D perhaps TRBD1 (6 bases). This CDR3 region has 11 residues. Trimming pared 4 bases from V and 6 bases from J, leaving 6 bases between. Germline V CDR1 and CDR2: LNHNV, YYDKDF (reference sequence). The CDR3 nucleotides are TGTGCCACCAGCACAGGGGCTGAAGCTTTCTTT. Translated, it gives CATSTGAEAFF.

The rearrangement links TRBV3-1 to TRBJ2-5; tentatively, D is TRBD1 or TRBD2 (5 bases each). Trimming stripped 4 bases from V and 2 bases from J, with 14 bases between. CDR3 length: 15 residues. In germline, CDR1 is LGHDT, CDR2 YNNKEL (reference sequence). The DNA of the CDR3 is TGTGCCAGCAGCCCCTTCGTGGGGGAGCAAGAGACCCAGTACTTC. Translated, it gives CASSPFVGEQETQYF.

This clonotype was picked up a small number of times. The rearrangement links TRBV9 to TRBJ2-5; no definite D call. The CDR3 spans 16 residues. Germline V gene sequence: CDR1 SGDLS, CDR2 YYNGEE. The germline V and J ends were trimmed by 0 bases and 2 bases, with 14 bases remaining between them. The CDR3 loop is CASSVAPSVEQETQYF. DNA of the CDR3: TGTGCCAGCAGCGTAGCCCCAAGCGTCGAACAAGAGACCCAGTACTTC.

The V and J genes are TRBV12-3 or TRBV12-4 and TRBJ1-2; 9 bases fit TRBD1. The CDR3 length is 13 residues. V was clipped by 6 bases and J by 7 bases; unmatched bases: 6. The CDR3 sequence: CASRTGTGSGYTF. The CDR3 bases are TGTGCCAGCAGAACCGGGACAGGGTCTGGCTACACCTTC.

The chain combines TRBV3-1 with TRBJ2-2; D unclear. V lost 2 bases and J 1 base, leaving 8 bases between the germline ends. The germline gives CDR1 LGHDT, CDR2 YNNKEL (reference sequence). The CDR3 length is 15 residues. The DNA of the CDR3 is TGTGCCAGCAGCCAATACCACAAGAACACCGGGGAGCTGTTTTTT. It specifies CASSQYHKNTGELFF.

This chain connects TRBV30 to TRBJ1-2; D uncertain. Germline values: CDR1 GTSNPN, CDR2 SVGIG (reference sequence). The CDR3 loop spans 11 amino acids. Trimming removed 0 bases from V and 5 bases from J, with 4 bases in between. CDR3 sequence (DNA): TGTGCCTGGAGTGTTCAATATGGCTACACCTTC. This encodes CAWSVQYGYTF.

V gene TRBV4-2 combines with J gene TRBJ1-6; tentative D call: TRBD1 (5 bases). Between the trimmed V and J ends, which lost 6 bases and 2 bases, there was a span of 8 bases. Germline V gene sequence: CDR1 LGHNA, CDR2 YNFKEQ. CDR3 length equals 14 residues. CDR3 region: CASRQDTYNSPLHF. The CDR3 DNA reads as TGTGCCAGCAGGCAGGACACCTATAATTCACCCCTCCACTTT.

The CDR3: CSARSGHRNYEQYF. The CDR3 nucleotides are TGCAGTGCTAGAAGCGGACACCGAAACTACGAGCAGTACTTC. The chain recombines TRBV20-1 with TRBJ2-5, with D possibly being TRBD1 or TRBD2 (5 bases each). The J call is uncertain, as TRBJ2-7 better fits the DNA end. CDR3 length equals 14 residues. Germline CDR1 and CDR2: DFQATT and SNEGSKA (reference sequence).

This rearrangement joins TRBV15 to TRBJ2-1; unclear D gene. CDR1 and CDR2 from the germline V gene are LNHNV and YYDKDF (reference sequence). V lost 1 base, J lost 5 bases, and 3 bases lay in between. This CDR3 has 12 amino acids. The CDR3 DNA sequence: TGTGCCACCAGCAGAGGAAACAATGAGCAGTTCTTC. Residues: CATSRGNNEQFF.

This clonotype was detected a few times. A read error may account for a junction end that differs from germline. The rearrangement joins TRBV12-3 or TRBV12-4 to TRBJ2-5, with 10 positions matching TRBD1. CDR3 length equals 13 residues. CDR3 sequence (DNA): TGTGCCAGCAGACCAAAAGACAGGGGGCCGGTCAACTTC. Translating it yields CASRPKDRGPVNF.

As for this clonotype: This CDR3 is missing its conserved last phenylalanine or tryptophan, likely due to a read error. The CDR3 coding sequence is TGTGCCAGCAGTGGCAGGGGGCTCGGCAAAAACATTCAGTACCTC. Encoded protein: CASSGRGLGKNIQYL. The gene calls are TRBV27 and TRBJ2-4, with 8 nucleotides matching TRBD1. Germline trimming cut 5 bases from V and 3 bases from J; bases unmatched to any gene: 6. The CDR3 spans 15 residues. Germline assignment: CDR1 MNHEY and CDR2 SMNVEV (reference sequence).

The chain's CDR3 is CASGLIQGGEQFF. The DNA of the CDR3 is TGTGCCAGCGGGTTAATTCAGGGAGGCGAGCAGTTCTTC. The chain uses TRBV28 and TRBJ2-1, with D perhaps matching TRBD2 (6 bases). With 8 bases removed from V and 10 bases from J, the gap between germline ends came to 18 bases. The CDR3 totals 13 residues. CDR1 and CDR2 from the germline V gene are MDHEN and SYDVKM.

This clonotype has more than one count but fewer than ten. The chain couples TRBV7-9 to TRBJ1-2; D is unresolved. The CDR3 is 14 residues long. V lost 4 bases and J 8 bases, leaving 17 bases between the germline ends. In germline, CDR1 is SEHNR, CDR2 FQNEAQ (reference sequence). CDR3 nucleotide sequence: TGTGCCAGCAGCTCCGGTTTTGGTTCAGACGGCTACACCTTC. This encodes CASSSGFGSDGYTF.

This chain uses TRBV12-3 or TRBV12-4 with TRBJ2-5; D is uncertain. The ends were cut back, 0 bases at V and 2 bases at J, with 16 bases in the middle. The CDR3 is made up of 17 amino acids. CDR3 sequence: CASSLAPNFGVQETQYF. CDR3 coding DNA: TGTGCCAGCAGTTTAGCCCCCAATTTTGGTGTACAAGAGACCCAGTACTTC.

The rearrangement joins TRBV28 to TRBJ2-7, with 10 nucleotides matching TRBD1. V gave up 5 bases and J gave up 4 bases; unmatched junction bases: 8. Germline V gene lookup returns CDR1 MDHEN and CDR2 SYDVKM. The CDR3 contains 15 residues. The chain's CDR3 is CASSTWTGGWYEQYF. DNA for the CDR3: TGTGCCAGCAGTACCTGGACAGGGGGTTGGTACGAGCAGTACTTC.

This chain links TRBV18 with TRBJ2-5; TRBD2 aligns across 8 bases. The J call is doubtful: the DNA matches TRBJ2-1 better. CDR1 and CDR2 from the germline V gene are KGHSH and LQKENI. This CDR3 comprises 15 residues. The CDR3 sequence is CASSPQLAERAEQFF. CDR3 nucleotides: TGTGCCAGCTCACCCCAACTAGCGGAACGAGCCGAGCAGTTCTTC.

The chain is built from TRBV6-2 or TRBV6-3 and TRBJ2-3; D gene uncertain. Germline V gene data show CDR1 as MNHEY and CDR2 as SVGEGT. The CDR3 is made up of 12 amino acids. Trimming left V 2 bases short and J 9 bases short, with 9 bases between. CDR3 coding DNA: TGTGCCAGCAGTTACGGCAGTAGGACGCAGTATTTT. Translating it yields CASSYGSRTQYF.

This clonotype has a handful of counts. The gene calls are TRBV4-2 and TRBJ2-5; 12 nucleotides line up with TRBD2. This CDR3 contains 19 residues. In germline, CDR1 is LGHNA, CDR2 YNFKEQ. The ends lost 0 bases at V and 3 bases at J; junction bases unmatched: 11. DNA of the CDR3: TGTGCCAGCAGCCAAGATACCACCCCTTGGACTAGCGGGGAAGAGACCCAGTACTTC. Translation gives CASSQDTTPWTSGEETQYF.

In this sample, this clonotype turned up a few times. This chain links TRBV2 with TRBJ2-4; D is possibly TRBD1 (5 bases). The CDR3 runs 15 residues. Per germline, CDR1 SNHLY and CDR2 FYNNEI. Deletions cut 7 bases from V and 4 bases from J, with 17 bases between. The CDR3, as DNA: TGTGCCAGCACCGAGATAGAAGGGGTGAAAAACATTCAGTACTTC. It codes for CASTEIEGVKNIQYF.

The chain links TRBV2 to TRBJ2-6; D may match TRBD1 or TRBD2 (5 bases each). This CDR3 has 16 residues. Trimming stripped 4 bases from V and 0 bases from J, with 10 bases between. Germline values: CDR1 SNHLY, CDR2 FYNNEI. The CDR3 loop reads CASSGGYSSGANVLTF. CDR3 sequence (DNA): TGTGCCAGCAGTGGGGGGTACTCCTCTGGGGCCAACGTCCTGACTTTC.

This clonotype was recorded at least ten times. A read error may account for a junction end that differs from germline. This chain joins TRBV5-1 and TRBJ2-5; 8 nucleotides line up with TRBD1. There are 13 residues in the CDR3. CDR1 SGHRS and CDR2 YFSETQ come from the germline V gene. The CDR3 DNA reads TGTGCCAGCAGCTTCGGACAGGGAGAGACCCAGTACTTC. Its translation: CASSFGQGETQYF.

The rearrangement links TRBV3-1 to TRBJ1-2, with D uncertain. V lost 1 base to trimming and J lost 5 bases, with 8 bases between them. CDR3 length equals 13 residues. The germline CDR1 and CDR2 sequences are LGHDT and YNNKEL (reference sequence). CDR3 amino acids: CASSQVTEYGYTF. CDR3 nucleotides: TGTGCCAGCAGCCAAGTCACAGAATATGGCTACACCTTC.

The chain employs TRBV4-1 and TRBJ1-1; 9 bases match TRBD1. Germline CDR1 is MGHRA and CDR2 is YSYEKL. Trimming removed 8 bases from V and 3 bases from J; junction bases left unmatched: 7. CDR3 length: 14 amino acids. CDR3 sequence (DNA): TGCGCCAGCGATCCGGGACAGGGATACACTGAAGCTTTCTTT. It is translated as CASDPGQGYTEAFF.

The table lists this clonotype with a few counts. This chain uses TRBV7-2 with TRBJ2-1; D is possibly TRBD1 (6 bases). The V end was cut by 1 base, the J end by 0 bases, with 13 bases between. The CDR3 totals 17 residues. Germline lookup yields CDR1 SGHTA and CDR2 FQGNSA. This CDR3 is CASSLGAGVSSYNEQFF. CDR3 DNA: TGTGCCAGCAGCTTAGGGGCAGGGGTCAGCTCCTACAATGAGCAGTTCTTC.

The chain uses TRBV20-1 and TRBJ2-4; 9 nucleotides line up with TRBD1. V lost 6 bases to trimming and J lost 7 bases; unmatched junction nucleotides: 7. The CDR3 covers 13 residues. Per the germline V gene, CDR1 is DFQATT and CDR2 is SNEGSKA (reference sequence). This CDR3 is CSASHRGHNIQYF. The CDR3 DNA reads TGCAGTGCATCTCACAGGGGGCACAACATTCAGTACTTC.

The chain uses TRBV7-9 and TRBJ1-1; 8 bases are shared with TRBD1. The CDR3 spans 16 residues. The V gene end was trimmed by 5 bases and the J gene end by 3 bases; junction bases not matched to a gene: 11. The germline CDR1 and CDR2 sequences are SEHNR and FQNEAQ (reference sequence). The CDR3 sequence: CASSAPWKQGDTEAFF. For the CDR3, the DNA is TGTGCCAGCAGCGCTCCGTGGAAACAGGGGGACACTGAAGCTTTCTTT.

This clonotype appeared many times. This chain connects TRBV7-9 to TRBJ1-4, with a tentative D call TRBD1 (5 bases). CDR3 length: 14 residues. V lost 4 bases and J 4 bases, leaving 10 bases between the germline ends. Germline V CDR1 and CDR2: SEHNR, FQNEAQ (reference sequence). In DNA form, the CDR3 reads TGTGCCAGCAGCTCCGGGGCTATTAATGAAAAACTGTTTTTT. Translated, it gives CASSSGAINEKLFF.